These T cell receptor beta chains were read from a single sample in a study of cytotoxic CD8 clonotypes in ibrutinib-treated CLL. Clones were read by immunoSEQ multiplex PCR, and TCRdb kept only the in-frame ones, dropping some. The repertoire holds fewer than 400,000 clones, with roughly 71% as singletons. The sample consisted of PBMCs, taken after 36 months of ibrutinib treatment. Receptors were obtained from a human donor with chronic lymphocytic leukemia. The CDR3 runs from the conserved cysteine through the conserved F or W. D genes are given only for firm matches. Clone size is stated in some rows and not others, as once, few, many or a class when expanded.

j_gene: TRBJ2-6
abundance: .
v_gene: TRBV7-3
d_gene: .
CDR3aa: CASSLEPGPFGANVLTF
CDR3nt: TGTGCCAGCAGCTTAGAGCCAGGGCCCTTTGGGGCCAACGTCCTGACTTTC

j_gene: TRBJ1-4
abundance: .
v_gene: TRBV19
d_gene: TRBD1
CDR3aa: CASSILHRGGTNEKLFF
CDR3nt: TGTGCCAGTAGTATCCTTCACAGGGGGGGAACTAATGAAAAACTGTTTTTT

j_gene: TRBJ1-6
abundance: .
v_gene: TRBV4-1
d_gene: .
CDR3aa: CASSQGASRVAYNSPLHF
CDR3nt: TGCGCCAGCAGCCAAGGGGCTTCCCGGGTGGCCTATAATTCACCCCTCCACTTT

j_gene: TRBJ2-5
abundance: once
v_gene: TRBV7-6
d_gene: TRBD2
CDR3aa: CASSQAGPKETQYF
CDR3nt: TGTGCCAGCAGCCAAGCGGGACCGAAAGAGACCCAGTACTTC

j_gene: TRBJ2-7
abundance: .
v_gene: TRBV4-2
d_gene: TRBD1
CDR3aa: CASSQGPQGAYYEQYF
CDR3nt: TGTGCCAGCAGCCAAGGTCCCCAGGGGGCCTACTACGAGCAGTACTTC

j_gene: TRBJ2-7
abundance: .
v_gene: TRBV4-3
d_gene: TRBD1
CDR3aa: CASSQEVLDRGGEQYF
CDR3nt: TGCGCCAGCAGCCAAGAAGTTCTCGACAGGGGCGGCGAGCAGTACTTC

j_gene: TRBJ2-7
abundance: .
v_gene: TRBV14
d_gene: .
CDR3aa: CASSPGHFRPTEQYF
CDR3nt: TGTGCCAGCAGCCCGGGACACTTCAGGCCGACCGAGCAGTACTTC

j_gene: TRBJ1-5
abundance: .
v_gene: TRBV27
d_gene: .
CDR3aa: CASSPGRNNQPQHF
CDR3nt: TGTGCCAGCAGCCCGGGACGGAACAATCAGCCCCAGCATTTT

j_gene: TRBJ2-5
abundance: .
v_gene: TRBV28
d_gene: .
CDR3aa: CASSFRGEILTKATQYF
CDR3nt: TGTGCCAGCAGTTTCAGGGGCGAGATTCTTACAAAGGCGACCCAGTACTTC

j_gene: TRBJ2-3
abundance: .
v_gene: TRBV29-1
d_gene: TRBD2
CDR3aa: CSVGGRLAGDTQYF
CDR3nt: TGCAGCGTTGGAGGGCGTCTAGCGGGAGATACGCAGTATTTT

j_gene: TRBJ1-2
abundance: few
v_gene: TRBV4-1
d_gene: TRBD1
CDR3aa: CASSPPGQANYGYTF
CDR3nt: TGCGCCAGCAGCCCCCCAGGACAGGCTAACTATGGCTACACCTTC

j_gene: TRBJ2-7
abundance: .
v_gene: TRBV7-9
d_gene: .
CDR3aa: CASSAVYEQYF
CDR3nt: TGTGCCAGCAGCGCTGTTTACGAGCAGTACTTC

j_gene: TRBJ2-7
abundance: .
v_gene: TRBV7-9
d_gene: TRBD2
CDR3aa: CASSSAWTSGSYEQYF
CDR3nt: TGTGCCAGCAGCTCAGCATGGACTAGCGGCTCCTACGAGCAGTACTTC

j_gene: TRBJ2-7
abundance: .
v_gene: TRBV7-8
d_gene: .
CDR3aa: CASSLDAPYEQYF
CDR3nt: TGTGCCAGCAGCTTGGATGCCCCCTACGAGCAGTACTTC

j_gene: TRBJ2-7
abundance: few
v_gene: TRBV6-6
d_gene: .
CDR3aa: CASSYSLEVEGHEQYF
CDR3nt: TGTGCCAGCAGTTACTCCCTAGAAGTAGAGGGGCACGAGCAGTACTTC

j_gene: TRBJ2-7
abundance: .
v_gene: TRBV5-1
d_gene: .
CDR3aa: CASSLMGGRLSEQYF
CDR3nt: TGCGCCAGCAGCTTGATGGGGGGCCGATTGTCCGAGCAGTACTTC

j_gene: TRBJ2-7
abundance: once
v_gene: TRBV5-1
d_gene: TRBD2
CDR3aa: CASSFSDGRVSEQYF
CDR3nt: TGCGCCAGCAGCTTCTCGGACGGGAGGGTCTCCGAGCAGTACTTC

j_gene: TRBJ1-1
abundance: .
v_gene: TRBV12-2
d_gene: .
CDR3aa: CASRLELTGDPEAFF
CDR3nt: TGTGCAAGTCGCTTAGAATTGACAGGGGATCCTGAAGCTTTCTTT

j_gene: TRBJ1-5
abundance: .
v_gene: TRBV27
d_gene: .
CDR3aa: CASSATRFYSNQPQHF
CDR3nt: TGTGCCAGCAGTGCCACCCGGTTTTATAGCAATCAGCCCCAGCATTTT

j_gene: TRBJ1-5
abundance: .
v_gene: TRBV4-1
d_gene: .
CDR3aa: CASSRLGDQPQHF
CDR3nt: TGCGCCAGCAGCAGACTGGGGGATCAGCCCCAGCATTTT

j_gene: TRBJ1-1
abundance: .
v_gene: TRBV4-1
d_gene: .
CDR3aa: CASSQEAIQELGTEAFF
CDR3nt: TGCGCCAGCAGCCAAGAGGCAATACAAGAACTGGGGACTGAAGCTTTCTTT

j_gene: TRBJ2-7
abundance: .
v_gene: TRBV5-1
d_gene: .
CDR3aa: CASSAYQPFYNEQYF
CDR3nt: TGCGCCAGCAGCGCCTACCAGCCTTTCTACAACGAGCAGTACTTC

j_gene: TRBJ2-5
abundance: .
v_gene: TRBV1
d_gene: .
CDR3aa: CTSSQAPGASGETQYF
CDR3nt: TGCACCAGCAGCCAAGCCCCCGGGGCTAGTGGTGAGACCCAGTACTTC

j_gene: TRBJ1-1
abundance: .
v_gene: TRBV21-1
d_gene: .
CDR3aa: CASSRSPENTEAFF
CDR3nt: TGTGCCAGCAGCAGATCACCGGAGAACACTGAAGCTTTCTTT

j_gene: TRBJ2-1
abundance: .
v_gene: TRBV5-4
d_gene: TRBD1
CDR3aa: CASSFPGDSYNEQFF
CDR3nt: TGTGCCAGCAGCTTTCCCGGGGACAGCTACAATGAGCAGTTCTTC

j_gene: TRBJ1-2
abundance: .
v_gene: TRBV30
d_gene: .
CDR3aa: CAWSVQGGGGYTF
CDR3nt: TGTGCCTGGAGTGTTCAAGGAGGAGGCGGCTACACCTTC

j_gene: TRBJ2-2
abundance: .
v_gene: TRBV2
d_gene: TRBD2
CDR3aa: CASSGDLAGNTGELFF
CDR3nt: TGTGCCAGCAGTGGGGACTTAGCGGGGAACACCGGGGAGCTGTTTTTT

j_gene: TRBJ1-5
abundance: .
v_gene: TRBV6-6
d_gene: .
CDR3aa: CASSYSSVGGNQPQHF
CDR3nt: TGTGCCAGCAGTTACTCGTCGGTGGGGGGCAATCAGCCCCAGCATTTT

j_gene: TRBJ2-5
abundance: few
v_gene: TRBV5-4
d_gene: TRBD2
CDR3aa: CASSPRLAQETQYF
CDR3nt: TGTGCCAGCAGCCCTCGACTAGCCCAAGAGACCCAGTACTTC

j_gene: TRBJ1-2
abundance: .
v_gene: TRBV9
d_gene: .
CDR3aa: CASSGRYGYTF
CDR3nt: TGTGCCAGCAGCGGAAGATATGGCTACACCTTC

j_gene: TRBJ2-1
abundance: few
v_gene: TRBV5-4
d_gene: .
CDR3aa: CATWGAGFYEQFF
CDR3nt: TGTGCCACCTGGGGGGCGGGGTTTTATGAGCAGTTCTTC

j_gene: TRBJ1-3
abundance: .
v_gene: TRBV15
d_gene: TRBD1
CDR3aa: CATSRGTGVGGNTIYF
CDR3nt: TGTGCCACCAGCAGAGGGACAGGGGTGGGTGGAAACACCATATATTTT

j_gene: TRBJ1-5
abundance: once
v_gene: TRBV28
d_gene: .
CDR3aa: CASSLSSLGQPQHF
CDR3nt: TGTGCCAGCAGTTTATCCTCTTTGGGCCAGCCCCAGCATTTT

j_gene: TRBJ2-2
abundance: .
v_gene: TRBV29-1
d_gene: TRBD1
CDR3aa: CSAQIAGGFGTGELFF
CDR3nt: TGCAGCGCTCAAATAGCAGGGGGATTCGGCACCGGGGAGCTGTTTTTT

j_gene: TRBJ2-3
abundance: .
v_gene: TRBV5-6
d_gene: TRBD2
CDR3aa: CASSWGLASSTDTQYF
CDR3nt: TGTGCCAGCAGTTGGGGACTAGCTTCAAGCACAGATACGCAGTATTTT

j_gene: TRBJ2-7
abundance: few
v_gene: TRBV9
d_gene: .
CDR3aa: CASSVGQSYEQYF
CDR3nt: TGTGCCAGCAGCGTAGGACAGTCCTACGAGCAGTACTTC

j_gene: TRBJ2-1
abundance: .
v_gene: TRBV18
d_gene: .
CDR3aa: CASSPQGSLGNEQFF
CDR3nt: TGTGCCAGCTCACCACAAGGGTCCCTGGGCAATGAGCAGTTCTTC

j_gene: TRBJ2-1
abundance: .
v_gene: TRBV19
d_gene: TRBD2
CDR3aa: CASSPLGKAGGGYNEQFF
CDR3nt: TGTGCCAGTAGCCCACTGGGGAAAGCGGGAGGGGGATACAATGAGCAGTTCTTC

j_gene: TRBJ2-1
abundance: few
v_gene: TRBV7-2
d_gene: TRBD2
CDR3aa: CASRKLAGVGNEQFF
CDR3nt: TGTGCCAGCAGAAAACTAGCGGGAGTAGGAAATGAGCAGTTCTTC

j_gene: TRBJ2-1
abundance: few
v_gene: TRBV9
d_gene: TRBD1
CDR3aa: CASSGGQGVYNEQFF
CDR3nt: TGTGCCAGCAGCGGCGGACAGGGGGTTTACAATGAGCAGTTCTTC

j_gene: TRBJ1-3
abundance: .
v_gene: TRBV9
d_gene: .
CDR3aa: CASGQFNSGNTIYF
CDR3nt: TGTGCCAGTGGACAGTTTAACTCTGGAAACACCATATATTTT

j_gene: TRBJ1-1
abundance: few
v_gene: TRBV9
d_gene: TRBD1
CDR3aa: CASSVEGDSEAFF
CDR3nt: TGTGCCAGCAGCGTAGAGGGGGACAGTGAAGCTTTCTTT

j_gene: TRBJ2-2
abundance: .
v_gene: TRBV15
d_gene: .
CDR3aa: CATSRDRGYTGELFF
CDR3nt: TGTGCCACCAGCAGAGACAGGGGTTACACCGGGGAGCTGTTTTTT

j_gene: TRBJ2-3
abundance: .
v_gene: TRBV18
d_gene: .
CDR3aa: CASSRAGSTDTQYF
CDR3nt: TGTGCCAGCTCACGGGCAGGGAGTACAGATACGCAGTATTTT

j_gene: TRBJ1-1
abundance: .
v_gene: TRBV5-1
d_gene: .
CDR3aa: CASSFGQNTEAFF
CDR3nt: TGCGCCAGCAGCTTCGGCCAGAACACTGAAGCTTTCTTT

j_gene: TRBJ2-7
abundance: .
v_gene: TRBV4-3
d_gene: .
CDR3aa: CASSQEATSYEQYF
CDR3nt: TGCGCCAGCAGCCAAGAAGCTACAAGCTACGAGCAGTACTTC

j_gene: TRBJ2-7
abundance: .
v_gene: TRBV7-2
d_gene: TRBD2
CDR3aa: CASSIPTSGRSTGSYEQYF
CDR3nt: TGTGCCAGCAGCATACCGACTAGCGGGCGATCAACAGGTTCCTACGAGCAGTACTTC

j_gene: TRBJ1-1
abundance: once
v_gene: TRBV28
d_gene: TRBD1
CDR3aa: CASRPWDGQGWNTEAFF
CDR3nt: TGTGCCAGCAGGCCCTGGGATGGACAGGGGTGGAACACTGAAGCTTTCTTT

j_gene: TRBJ2-5
abundance: .
v_gene: TRBV4-3
d_gene: TRBD2
CDR3aa: CASSQDRYGGLAGTQYF
CDR3nt: TGCGCCAGCAGCCAAGATCGTTATGGGGGACTAGCGGGGACCCAGTACTTC

j_gene: TRBJ2-1
abundance: .
v_gene: TRBV7-2
d_gene: TRBD2
CDR3aa: CASSFLAGVGEQFF
CDR3nt: TGTGCCAGCAGCTTCCTAGCGGGAGTCGGTGAGCAGTTCTTC

j_gene: TRBJ2-6
abundance: .
v_gene: TRBV19
d_gene: .
CDR3aa: CASSIARGANVLTF
CDR3nt: TGTGCCAGTAGTATCGCCAGGGGGGCCAACGTCCTGACTTTC

j_gene: TRBJ1-2
abundance: once
v_gene: TRBV10-3
d_gene: TRBD1
CDR3aa: CAAQDRGWWQDYGYTF
CDR3nt: TGTGCCGCCCAGGACAGGGGCTGGTGGCAGGACTATGGCTACACCTTC

j_gene: TRBJ2-7
abundance: .
v_gene: TRBV5-1
d_gene: .
CDR3aa: CASSLGLPNSFYEQYF
CDR3nt: TGCGCCAGCAGCTTGGGACTACCCAATAGCTTCTACGAGCAGTACTTC

j_gene: TRBJ1-3
abundance: few
v_gene: TRBV12-5
d_gene: .
CDR3aa: CASGPSGVPHVYF
CDR3nt: TGTGCTAGTGGTCCCTCAGGGGTCCCCCACGTATATTTT

j_gene: TRBJ1-2
abundance: few
v_gene: TRBV21-1
d_gene: .
CDR3aa: CASSSSGNPGGYTF
CDR3nt: TGTGCCAGCAGCTCTTCAGGGAATCCGGGAGGCTACACCTTC